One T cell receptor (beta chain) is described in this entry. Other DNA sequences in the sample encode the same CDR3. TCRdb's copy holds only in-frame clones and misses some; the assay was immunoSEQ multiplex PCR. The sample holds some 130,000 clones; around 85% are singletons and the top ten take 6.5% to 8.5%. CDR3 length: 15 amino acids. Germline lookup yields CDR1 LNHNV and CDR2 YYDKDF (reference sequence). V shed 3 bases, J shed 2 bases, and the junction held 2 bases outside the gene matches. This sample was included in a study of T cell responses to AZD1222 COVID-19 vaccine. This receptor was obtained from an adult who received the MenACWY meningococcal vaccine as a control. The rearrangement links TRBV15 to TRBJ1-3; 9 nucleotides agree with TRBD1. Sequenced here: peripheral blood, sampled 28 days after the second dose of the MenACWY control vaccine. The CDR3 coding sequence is TGTGCCACCAGCAGGGACAGGGGCCCTGGAAACACCATATATTTT. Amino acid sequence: CATSRDRGPGNTIYF.